The clone carrying this TCR beta chain was found once. Its specificity is unknown. The CDR3 length is 16 residues. Germline loops: CDR1 SGHAT, CDR2 FQNNGV. V lost 4 bases and J lost 6; bases outside the gene matches: 14. It was with 60 Vbeta and 13 Jbeta primers that the PCR ran. The protocol was immunoSEQ multiplex PCR, while the TCRdb copy is restricted to in-frame clones and leaves out a portion. The sample lists approximately 110,000 clones; 78% were seen once. This sample was included in a study of cytomegalovirus exposure and HLA in healthy donors. Study conclusions and caveats: Per published accounts, TCR beta sequences correctly predicted the HLA-A and HLA-B alleles of most subjects. It was likely that a cluster of highly shared sequence variants was a sequencing artifact. The presence/absence work took it that sequencing depth was about the same across donors.

Sequenced input: PBMCs. The TCR was taken from a man aged 35-49 years in good health and CMV-seronegative. This chain joins TRBV11-2 and TRBJ1-2, with 7 positions matching TRBD1. This CDR3 is CASSSIKVQGVNGYTF. The CDR3 DNA reads as TGTGCCAGCAGCTCCATAAAGGTTCAGGGGGTGAATGGCTACACCTTC.